This T cell receptor (beta chain) was identified in a study of cytomegalovirus exposure and HLA in healthy donors. A multiplex PCR was run with 60 Vbeta primers and 13 Jbeta primers. Produced via immunoSEQ multiplex PCR; TCRdb's table is partial and in-frame only. Of 200,000 to 250,000 clones listed, 75% are singletons. For this clone: The antigen is not known.

The V and J ends lost 3 bases and 1 base respectively, with 15 bases between them. Per germline, CDR1 MNHNS and CDR2 SASEGT. This CDR3 is 16 amino acids long. Study-wide results and limits: According to the study, 180 or so TCR beta chains were cytomegalovirus-associated. Immune exposure was documented only through CMV serostatus.

The gene calls are TRBV6-1 and TRBJ1-2; possible D gene TRBD1, 6 bases. The origin of this receptor is a woman between 25 and 40 years old in good health and CMV-seronegative. Input material: PBMCs. The CDR3 loop is CASSEAGQGSNYGYTF. DNA of the CDR3: TGTGCCAGCAGTGAGGCAGGGCAGGGGAGTAACTATGGCTACACCTTC.